Each of the 5 T cell receptor beta chains below was sequenced from the same sample in a study of T cells in Graves' hyperthyroidism and ophthalmopathy. TCR beta CDR3 regions were amplified from RNA. The TCR CDR3 first-round RT-PCR relied on the HTBI primer set. TCRdb ran MiXCR on the multiplex PCR reads and lists one entry per CDR3 protein. The sample has about 350,000 distinct CDR3 sequences; approximately 15% are singletons. The sequenced material came from blood. The receptors stem from a woman under 40 with Graves' hyperthyroidism.

The chain recombines TRBV6-1 with TRBJ2-3; the match to TRBD1 covers 8 bases. Germline trimming cut 8 bases from V and 3 bases from J; bases unmatched to any gene: 7. The CDR3 extends over 14 amino acids. Germline lookup yields CDR1 MNHNS and CDR2 SASEGT. For the CDR3, the DNA is TGTGCCAGCGGGAAGACAGGGGTGACAGATACGCAGTATTTT. As protein: CASGKTGVTDTQYF.

The genes are TRBV7-2 and TRBJ2-3, with 9 bases lining up with TRBD2. V gave up 5 bases and J gave up 2 bases; unmatched junction bases: 26. The CDR3 is 22 amino acids. CDR1 SGHTA and CDR2 FQGNSA come from the germline V gene. The CDR3 nucleotides read TGTGCCAGCAGCCAACGCCAGAAGACTAGCGGAAGAAATCGACAAAACACAGATACGCAGTATTTT. This encodes CASSQRQKTSGRNRQNTDTQYF.

Remarks on this clonotype: A read error may produce the germline difference seen at one junction end. The chain carries TRBV7-7 and TRBJ2-1; D gene uncertain. The germline V gene encodes CDR1 SSHAT and CDR2 FNYEAQ (reference sequence). The CDR3 has 14 amino acids. CDR3 sequence reads: CASSSRPDFNEQFF. The DNA of the CDR3 is TGTGCTAGCAGCTCCCGACCGGATTTTAATGAGCAGTTCTTC.

This clonotype was seen at least ten times. The chain is built from TRBV7-2 and TRBJ1-6; 9 bases fit TRBD1. Trimming at V came to 3 bases and at J to 5 bases, leaving 2 bases not matched to a gene. CDR3 length equals 15 residues. Germline V gene data show CDR1 as SGHTA and CDR2 as FQGNSA. CDR3 protein: CASSLGQGNNSPLHF. The CDR3 DNA reads TGTGCCAGCAGCTTGGGACAGGGCAATAATTCACCCCTCCACTTT. Together with reference TRBV7-2 and TRBJ1-6, the CDR3 gives the full variable domain: GAGVSQSPSNKVTEKGKDVELRCDPISGHTALYWYRQSLGQGLEFLIYFQGNSAPDKSGLPSDRFSAERTGGSVSTLTIQRTQQEDSAVYLCASSLGQGNNSPLHFGNGTRLTVT.

The chain links TRBV24-1 to TRBJ2-1; D possibly corresponds to TRBD2 (6 bases). The germline V gene encodes CDR1 KGHDR and CDR2 SFDVKD. V lost 4 bases and J lost 6, with 15 bases in between. This CDR3 is built from 15 residues. For the CDR3, the DNA is TGTGCCACCAGTGACGAGGGACTCGGGTCCAATGAGCAGTTCTTC. Amino acids: CATSDEGLGSNEQFF.